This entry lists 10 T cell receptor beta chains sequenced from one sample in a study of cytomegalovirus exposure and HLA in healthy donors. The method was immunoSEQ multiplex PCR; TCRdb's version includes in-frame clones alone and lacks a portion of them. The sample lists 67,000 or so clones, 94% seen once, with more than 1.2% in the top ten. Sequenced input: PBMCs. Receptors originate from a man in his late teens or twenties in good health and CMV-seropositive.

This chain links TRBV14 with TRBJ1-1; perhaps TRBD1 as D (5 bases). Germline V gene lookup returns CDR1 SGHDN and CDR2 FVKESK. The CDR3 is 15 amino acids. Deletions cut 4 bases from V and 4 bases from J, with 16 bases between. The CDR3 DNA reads TGTGCCAGCAGCCTGGGGGGGACCCCCCTCACTGAAGCTTTCTTT. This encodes CASSLGGTPLTEAFF.

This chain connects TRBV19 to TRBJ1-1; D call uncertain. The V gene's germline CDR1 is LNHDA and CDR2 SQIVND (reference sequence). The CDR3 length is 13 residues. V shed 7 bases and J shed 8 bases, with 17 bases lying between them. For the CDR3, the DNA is TGTGCCAGTAAGGCCACGCCGCGCGGGGAAGCTTTCTTT. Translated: CASKATPRGEAFF.

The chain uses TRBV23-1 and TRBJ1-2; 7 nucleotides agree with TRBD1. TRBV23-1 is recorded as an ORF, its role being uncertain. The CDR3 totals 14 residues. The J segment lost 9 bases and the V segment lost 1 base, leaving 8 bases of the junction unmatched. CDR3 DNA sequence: TGCGCCAGCAGTCAATACCGGGACAGCGAACGCTACACCTTC. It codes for CASSQYRDSERYTF.

The CDR3: CASSPGLAGVSDTQYF. Here the CDR3 DNA reads TGTGCCAGCTCACCGGGGCTAGCGGGAGTATCAGATACGCAGTATTTT. The chain couples TRBV18 to TRBJ2-3, with 10 bases aligning to TRBD2. CDR1 and CDR2 from the germline V gene are KGHSH and LQKENI. V lost 3 bases and J lost 4; bases outside the gene matches: 7. The CDR3 has 16 amino acids.

This chain's CDR3 is CASSPRLAGTDTQYF. For the CDR3, the DNA is TGTGCCAGCTCACCAAGACTAGCGGGCACAGATACGCAGTATTTT. The chain couples TRBV18 to TRBJ2-3; 9 nucleotides match TRBD2. V was pared by 2 bases and J by 1 base, with 1 base of the junction left unmatched. Germline V gene sequence: CDR1 KGHSH, CDR2 LQKENI. The CDR3 extends over 15 amino acids.

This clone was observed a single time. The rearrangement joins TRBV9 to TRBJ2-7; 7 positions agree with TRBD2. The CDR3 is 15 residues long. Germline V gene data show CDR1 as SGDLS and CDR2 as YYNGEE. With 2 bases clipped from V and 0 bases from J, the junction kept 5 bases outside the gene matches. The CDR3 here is CASSVGLGDSYEQYF. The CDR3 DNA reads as TGTGCCAGCAGCGTCGGACTAGGGGACTCCTACGAGCAGTACTTC.

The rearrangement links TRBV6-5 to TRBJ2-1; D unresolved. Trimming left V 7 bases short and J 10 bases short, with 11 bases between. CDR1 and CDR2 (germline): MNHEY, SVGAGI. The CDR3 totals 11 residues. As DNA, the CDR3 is TGTGCCAGCACTAGGTCCGGGGAGCAGTTCTTC. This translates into CASTRSGEQFF.

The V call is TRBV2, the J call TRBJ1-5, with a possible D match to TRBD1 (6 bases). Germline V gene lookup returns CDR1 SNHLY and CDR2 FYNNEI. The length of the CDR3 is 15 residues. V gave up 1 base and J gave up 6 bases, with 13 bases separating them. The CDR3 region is CASSEVTGSIQPQHF. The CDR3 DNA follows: TGTGCCAGCAGTGAAGTCACAGGGTCTATTCAGCCCCAGCATTTT.

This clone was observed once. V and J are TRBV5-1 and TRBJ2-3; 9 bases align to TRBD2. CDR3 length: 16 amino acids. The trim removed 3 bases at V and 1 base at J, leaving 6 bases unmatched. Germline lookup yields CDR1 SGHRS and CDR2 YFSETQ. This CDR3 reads CASSSLSSGGTDTQYF. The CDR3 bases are TGCGCCAGCAGCTCCCTTTCTAGCGGGGGCACAGATACGCAGTATTTT.

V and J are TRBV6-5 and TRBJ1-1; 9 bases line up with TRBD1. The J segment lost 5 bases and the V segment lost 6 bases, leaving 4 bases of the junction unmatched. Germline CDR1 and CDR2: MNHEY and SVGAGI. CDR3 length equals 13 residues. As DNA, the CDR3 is TGTGCCAGCAGACAGGGGGCGGGTACTGAAGCTTTCTTT. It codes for CASRQGAGTEAFF.